The entry that follows covers one T cell receptor (beta chain) sequence. The antigen remains unidentified. The lymph nodes were axillary draining lymph nodes from breast cancer patients. The sample belongs to a study of breast tumors, draining lymph nodes, adjacent tissues. Germline CDR1 reads SGHTS; CDR2 reads YDEGEE. The CDR3 is 13 amino acids. V lost 4 bases and J lost 0, with 7 bases in between. TCRdb analysed the multiplex PCR reads with MiXCR anew, one entry per CDR3 protein. The data show 130,000 or so distinct CDR3 sequences, roughly 33% seen once. General study points: Tumor and nontumor repertoires were significantly more similar in luminal-like than in basal-like breast cancer. Tumors had less TCR diversity than lymph nodes, more than nontumor tissue. The data were judged consistent with most tumor T cells coming from lymph node and expanding in tumor.

The chain is built from TRBV5-8 and TRBJ1-1; no definite D call. This receptor was identified in a female donor with breast cancer. Some clones in this sample may be carry-over from other donors' samples. The sample taken for sequencing was axillary lymph node tissue. The CDR3 sequence: CASSRALNTEAFF. CDR3 nucleotides: TGTGCCAGCAGCCGGGCTCTGAACACTGAAGCTTTCTTT.